This TCR beta chain is drawn from a study of OX40 agonist ivuxolimab in advanced cancers. Study findings and constraints: What antigens the expanded peripheral T cells recognized was never established. There was clonal expansion of CD4+ and CD8+ blood T cells by week 6 at 0.1 to 3.0 mg/kg.

Any history of autoimmune disease or systemic immunosuppression disqualified patients. The CDR3 loop spans 14 amino acids. CDR1 is SEHNR and CDR2 is FQNEAQ in the germline V gene (reference sequence). V gave up 5 bases and J gave up 8 bases, with 19 bases separating them. Remarks on this clone: No antigen is known for it.

Profiled with immunoSEQ multiplex PCR; TCRdb holds only in-frame clones, not every one. The table records tens of thousands of clones, more than 80% of them present only once. The TCR was taken from an adult with an advanced solid tumor such as melanoma, head and neck, liver or kidney cancer. The sequencing here drew on CD4+ or CD8+ T cells sorted from blood, taken in a trial of the OX40 agonist ivuxolimab. V gene TRBV7-9 combines with J gene TRBJ2-7; maybe TRBD1 (6 bases). CDR3 residues: CASSSQGRPRQQYF. The CDR3 coding sequence is TGTGCCAGCAGCAGTCAGGGGCGTCCCCGCCAGCAGTACTTC.